This T cell receptor beta chain was found in a study of blood T cell repertoires in COVID-19. Germline loops: CDR1 MNHEY, CDR2 SVGAGI. Trimming took 7 bases from V and 4 from J, leaving 5 bases between them. The CDR3 runs 11 residues. Sequenced by immunoSEQ multiplex PCR; TCRdb stores in-frame clones only, minus some. The sample lists tens of thousands of clones; roughly 84% were seen once. The rearrangement uses TRBV6-5 and TRBJ2-1; the D is unclear. The clonotype was recovered from a man between 65 and 85 years old with acute or convalescent COVID-19. The specimen was peripheral blood. The CDR3 spells CASTTYNEQFF. The CDR3 DNA sequence: TGTGCCAGCACAACTTACAATGAGCAGTTCTTC.